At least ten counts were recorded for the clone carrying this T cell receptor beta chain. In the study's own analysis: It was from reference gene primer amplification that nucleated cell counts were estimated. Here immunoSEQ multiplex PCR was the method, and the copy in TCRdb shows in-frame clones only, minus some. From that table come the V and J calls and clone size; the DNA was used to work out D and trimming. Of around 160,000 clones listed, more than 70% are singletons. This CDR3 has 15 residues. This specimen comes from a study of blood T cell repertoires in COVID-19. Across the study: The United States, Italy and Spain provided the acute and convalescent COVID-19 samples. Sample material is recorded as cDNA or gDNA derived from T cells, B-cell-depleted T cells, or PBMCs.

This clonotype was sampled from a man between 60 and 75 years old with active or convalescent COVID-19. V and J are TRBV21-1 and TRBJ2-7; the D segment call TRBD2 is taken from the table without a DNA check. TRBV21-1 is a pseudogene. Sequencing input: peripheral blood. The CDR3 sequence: CASSRRSGKYYEQYF. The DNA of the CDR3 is TGTGCCAGCAGCAGACGTAGCGGGAAGTACTACGAGCAGTACTTC.